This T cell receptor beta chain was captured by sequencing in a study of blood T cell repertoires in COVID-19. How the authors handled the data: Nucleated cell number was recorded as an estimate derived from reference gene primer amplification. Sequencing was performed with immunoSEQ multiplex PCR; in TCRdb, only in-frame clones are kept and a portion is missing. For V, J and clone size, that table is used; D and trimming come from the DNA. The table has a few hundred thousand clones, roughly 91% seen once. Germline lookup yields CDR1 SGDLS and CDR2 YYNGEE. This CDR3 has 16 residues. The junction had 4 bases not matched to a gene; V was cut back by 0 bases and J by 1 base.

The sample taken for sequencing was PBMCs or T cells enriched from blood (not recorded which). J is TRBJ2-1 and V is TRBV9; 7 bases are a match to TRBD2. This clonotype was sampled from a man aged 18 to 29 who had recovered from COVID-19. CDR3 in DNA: TGTGCCAGCAGCGTAGAAGGCGGGAGATCCTACAATGAGCAGTTCTTC. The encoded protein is CASSVEGGRSYNEQFF.